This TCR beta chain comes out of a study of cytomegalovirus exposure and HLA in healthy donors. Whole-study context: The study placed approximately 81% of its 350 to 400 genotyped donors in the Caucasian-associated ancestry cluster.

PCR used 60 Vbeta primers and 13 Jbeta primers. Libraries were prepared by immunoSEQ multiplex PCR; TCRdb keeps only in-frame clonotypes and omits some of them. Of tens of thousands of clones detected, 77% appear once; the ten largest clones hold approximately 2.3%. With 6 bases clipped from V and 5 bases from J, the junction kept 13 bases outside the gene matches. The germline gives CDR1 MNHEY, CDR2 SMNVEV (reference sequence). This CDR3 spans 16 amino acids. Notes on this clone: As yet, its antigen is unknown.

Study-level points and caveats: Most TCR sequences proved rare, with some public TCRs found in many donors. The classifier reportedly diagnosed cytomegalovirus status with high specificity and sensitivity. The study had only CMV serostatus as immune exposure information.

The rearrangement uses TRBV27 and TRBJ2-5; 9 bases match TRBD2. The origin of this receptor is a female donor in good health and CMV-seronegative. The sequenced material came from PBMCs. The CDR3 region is CASSPWGSGRLETQYF. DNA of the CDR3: TGTGCCAGCAGCCCTTGGGGTAGCGGGAGACTGGAGACCCAGTACTTC.